A single sample gave rise to the 9 T cell receptor beta chains below, sequenced in a study of T cell clonality in common variable immunodeficiency. The data were produced by immunoSEQ multiplex PCR, yet TCRdb's version contains in-frame clones alone and is incomplete. This sample carries tens of thousands of clones, none of them present only once. The sequenced material came from peripheral blood mononuclear cells. These receptors all stem from a person aged 18-70 years in good health.

This clone has ten or more counts. Coverage ceases 3 residues before the CDR3 finishes, and the germline J gene fills in the end. The chain is built from TRBV5-1 and TRBJ2-7, with D perhaps matching TRBD1 (6 bases). V was clipped by 4 bases and J by 5 bases, with 22 bases between them. Germline CDR1 SGHRS, CDR2 YFSETQ. The CDR3 is 16 amino acids. The DNA read from the CDR3 is TGCGCCAGCAGCGAAGAACTACAGGGCGGCCTCGACGAG. Translated, it gives CASSEELQGGLDE. In full, the CDR3 reads CASSEELQGGLDEQYF.

This clone was observed many times. The sequence runs out 3 residues before the end of the CDR3; the remainder is reconstructed from the germline J gene. The rearrangement uses TRBV6-2 or TRBV6-3 and TRBJ2-2; no clear D. Trimming removed 7 bases from V and 4 bases from J, with 13 bases in between. The CDR3 is 14 amino acids. Germline V gene data show CDR1 as MNHEY and CDR2 as SVGEGT. CDR3 bases read: TGTGCCAGCATCCGCGAATATTTCACCGGGGAG. Amino acid sequence: CASIREYFTGE. The whole CDR3 protein is CASIREYFTGELFF.

This clone showed up just a few times. The sequenced fragment ends 3 residues before the CDR3 boundary, so the rest is inferred from the germline J gene. The chain uses TRBV20-1 and TRBJ2-7; unclear D gene. This CDR3 spans 15 amino acids. Germline-derived CDR1 and CDR2 are DFQATT and SNEGSKA (reference sequence). The V gene lost 0 bases and the J gene lost 4 bases, with 16 bases spanning the gap. CDR3 protein: CSARDRVSNPYEQYF. The part of the CDR3 DNA that was read is TGCAGTGCTAGAGATCGGGTCTCTAACCCTTACGAG.

This clone was picked up many times. The read ends 3 residues early relative to the CDR3; the germline J gene fills the gap. This sequence joins TRBV6-2 or TRBV6-3 and TRBJ2-1; 8 bases are a match to TRBD2. The ends lost 5 bases at V and 3 bases at J; junction bases unmatched: 9. Germline CDR1 MNHEY, CDR2 SVGEGT. The CDR3 spans 16 residues. Incomplete CDR3 DNA: TGTGCCAGCAGTCCTCCTCGACTAGCGATCTACAATGAG. Translation: CASSPPRLAIYNE. Given in full, the CDR3 is CASSPPRLAIYNEQFF.

The table lists this clone with many counts. The read halts 3 residues ahead of the CDR3 end, with the missing end drawn from the germline J gene. The rearrangement links TRBV20-1 to TRBJ1-5; 7 bases line up with TRBD1. Trimming took 1 base from V and 4 from J; bases not matched to a gene: 1. Germline values: CDR1 DFQATT, CDR2 SNEGSKA (reference sequence). The CDR3 length is 13 residues. CDR3 sequence: CSARGQGNQPQHF. CDR3 bases read: TGCAGTGCTAGAGGACAGGGAAATCAGCCC.

This clone was detected ten times or more. The sequenced CDR3 bases are TGCAGCGGAACAGGGGGCAACTATGGC. This encodes CSGTGGNYG. The entire CDR3 protein is CSGTGGNYGYTF. This chain joins TRBV29-1 and TRBJ1-2; 9 bases align to TRBD1. Read data end 3 residues before the CDR3 end; the end is taken from the germline J gene. CDR1 is SQVTM, CDR2 ANQGSEA, per germline. V lost 7 bases, J lost 2 bases, and 2 bases stayed unmatched. This CDR3 contains 12 residues.

This clone has just a few counts. The read terminates 3 residues before the CDR3 end, so the remaining end is supplied by the germline J gene. The genes are TRBV2 and TRBJ2-7; either TRBD1 or TRBD2 may supply D (5 bases each). Germline lookup yields CDR1 SNHLY and CDR2 FYNNEI. The CDR3 contains 13 residues. Between the trimmed V and J ends, which lost 7 bases and 3 bases, there was a span of 13 bases. This chain's CDR3 is CASTPRELYEQYF. The part of the CDR3 DNA that was read is TGTGCCAGCACACCCAGGGAGCTCTACGAG.

This clone occurred many times. The missing CDR3 end, 3 residues past where the read stops, is filled in from the germline J gene. The V and J genes are TRBV5-4 and TRBJ2-2; D is ambiguous. Germline CDR1 and CDR2: SGHNT and YYREEE (reference sequence). The CDR3 contains 15 residues. Trimming left V 0 bases short and J 2 bases short, with 8 bases between. CDR3 bases read: TGTGCCAGCAGCTTGGAAAGACAAAACACCGGGGAG. Residues: CASSLERQNTGE. The entire CDR3 protein is CASSLERQNTGELFF.

This clone was detected many times. The CDR3 goes on 3 residues after the read ends, and that part is filled in from the germline J gene. The rearrangement links TRBV2 to TRBJ2-7; no definite D call. Deletions cut 4 bases from V and 3 bases from J, with 7 bases between. Germline CDR1 and CDR2: SNHLY and FYNNEI. The CDR3 is made up of 12 amino acids. CDR3 DNA, as far as it was read: TGTGCCAGCAGTGGGCTCAGCTACGAG. Translated: CASSGLSYE. The CDR3, in full, reads CASSGLSYEQYF.